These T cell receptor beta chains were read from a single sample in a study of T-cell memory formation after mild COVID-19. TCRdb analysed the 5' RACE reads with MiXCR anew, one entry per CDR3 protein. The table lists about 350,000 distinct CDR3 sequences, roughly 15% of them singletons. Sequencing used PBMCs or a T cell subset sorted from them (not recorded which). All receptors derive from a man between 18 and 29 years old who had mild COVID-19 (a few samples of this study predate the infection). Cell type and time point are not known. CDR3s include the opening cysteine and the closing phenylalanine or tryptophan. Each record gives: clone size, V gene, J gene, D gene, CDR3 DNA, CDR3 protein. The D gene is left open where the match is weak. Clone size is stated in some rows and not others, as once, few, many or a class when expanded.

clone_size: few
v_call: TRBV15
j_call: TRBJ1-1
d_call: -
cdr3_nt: TGTGCCACCAGCAGAGTCGGCACTGAAGCTTTCTTT
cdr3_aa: CATSRVGTEAFF

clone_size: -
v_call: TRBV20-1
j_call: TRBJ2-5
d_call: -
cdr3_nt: TGCAGTGCTAGAGATCAGACAGTAAGAGAGACCCAGTACTTC
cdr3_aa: CSARDQTVRETQYF

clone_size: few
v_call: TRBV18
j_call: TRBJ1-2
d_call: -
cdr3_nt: TGTGCCAGCTCACCCCGACAGCCCCGCGGGGGCATTAACTATGGCTACACCTTC
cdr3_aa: CASSPRQPRGGINYGYTF

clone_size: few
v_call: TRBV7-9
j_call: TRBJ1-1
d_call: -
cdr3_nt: TGTGCCAGCAGCTTAGTGGCAAGGAGTGAAGCTTTCTTT
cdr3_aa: CASSLVARSEAFF

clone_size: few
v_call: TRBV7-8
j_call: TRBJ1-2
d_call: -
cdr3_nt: TGTGCCAGCAGCTCGCGACATCTTCTGGCGGATGGCTACACCTTC
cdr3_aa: CASSSRHLLADGYTF

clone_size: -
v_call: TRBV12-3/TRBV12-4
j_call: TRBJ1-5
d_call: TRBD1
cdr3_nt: TGTGCCAGCAGCAGACAGGGGGCAAGAGGCAATCAGCCCCAGCATTTT
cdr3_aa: CASSRQGARGNQPQHF

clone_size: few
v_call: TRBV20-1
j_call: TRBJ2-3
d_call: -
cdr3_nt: TGCAGTGCTAGGCCCCGGGCGATCACAGATACGCAGTATTTT
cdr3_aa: CSARPRAITDTQYF

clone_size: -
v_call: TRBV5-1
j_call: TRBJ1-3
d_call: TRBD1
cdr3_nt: TGCGCCAGCAGCGCCAGGGGGCCATACTCTGGAAACACCATATATTTT
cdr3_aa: CASSARGPYSGNTIYF

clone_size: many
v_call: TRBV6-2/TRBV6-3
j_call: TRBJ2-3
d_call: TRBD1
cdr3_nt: TGTGCCAGCAGCTGGGACAGGGAGTATACAGATACGCAGTATTTT
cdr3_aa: CASSWDREYTDTQYF

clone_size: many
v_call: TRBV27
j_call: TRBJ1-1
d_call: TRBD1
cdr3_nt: TGTGCCAGCAGTTTAACAGGGGACGAGGGGACTGAAGCTTTCTTT
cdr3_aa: CASSLTGDEGTEAFF

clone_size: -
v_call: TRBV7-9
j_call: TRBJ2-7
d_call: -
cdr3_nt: TGTGCCAGCAGCTTTGGGCCGGGGGACGAGCAGTACTTC
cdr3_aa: CASSFGPGDEQYF

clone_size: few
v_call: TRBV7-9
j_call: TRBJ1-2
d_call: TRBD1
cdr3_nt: TGTGCCAGCAGCCCGCGGACAGGGAAATCCTATGGCTACACCTTC
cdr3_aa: CASSPRTGKSYGYTF

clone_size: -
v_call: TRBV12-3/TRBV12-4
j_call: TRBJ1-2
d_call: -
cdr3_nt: TGTGCCAGCAGTCCCCTTGGGGGCTCCATGGTGTACGCTGGCTACACCTTC
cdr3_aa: CASSPLGGSMVYAGYTF

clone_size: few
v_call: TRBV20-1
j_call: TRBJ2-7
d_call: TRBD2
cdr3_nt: TGCAGTGCTAGTAGCGGGGGGGCGCGGGAGCAGTACTTC
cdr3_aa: CSASSGGAREQYF

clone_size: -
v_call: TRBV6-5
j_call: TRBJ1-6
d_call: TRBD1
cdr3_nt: TGTGCCAGCGGCCGACAGGGGAGCTATAATTCACCCCTCCACTTT
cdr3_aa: CASGRQGSYNSPLHF

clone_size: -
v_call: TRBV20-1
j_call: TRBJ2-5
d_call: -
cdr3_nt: TGCAGTGCAAACGAAGAGACCCAGTACTTC
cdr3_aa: CSANEETQYF

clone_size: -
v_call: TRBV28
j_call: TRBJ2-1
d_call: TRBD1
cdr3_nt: TGTGCCAGCAGTCTACGCAACAGGGGGCGATTTTCCTACAATGAGCAGTTCTTC
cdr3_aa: CASSLRNRGRFSYNEQFF

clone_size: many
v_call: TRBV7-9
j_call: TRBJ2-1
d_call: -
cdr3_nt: TGTGCCAGCAGCTTAGAGTGGACGTCGAATGAGCAGTTCTTC
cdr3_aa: CASSLEWTSNEQFF

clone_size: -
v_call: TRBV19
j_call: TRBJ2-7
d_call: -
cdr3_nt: TGTGCCAGTACCGCGACTCCTTCCTACGAGCAGTACTTC
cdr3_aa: CASTATPSYEQYF

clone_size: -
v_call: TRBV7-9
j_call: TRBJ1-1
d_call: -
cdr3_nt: TGTGCCAGCAGCTTACAAGCCAGCTACACTGAAGCTTTCTTT
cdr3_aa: CASSLQASYTEAFF

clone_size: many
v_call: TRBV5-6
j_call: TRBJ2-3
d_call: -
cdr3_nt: TGTGCCAGCAGCTTAAAAGATACGCAGTATTTT
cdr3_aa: CASSLKDTQYF

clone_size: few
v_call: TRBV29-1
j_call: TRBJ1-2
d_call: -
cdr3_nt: TGCAGCGTTGAATCGGCAACCGATTATGGCTACACCTTC
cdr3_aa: CSVESATDYGYTF

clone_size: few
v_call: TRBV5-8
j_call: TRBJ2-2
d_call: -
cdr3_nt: TGTGCCAGCAGCGCCCCGGGGGGCCACACCGGGGAGCTGTTTTTT
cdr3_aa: CASSAPGGHTGELFF

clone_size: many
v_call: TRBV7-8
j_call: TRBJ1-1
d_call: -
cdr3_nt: TGTGCCAGCAGCTACCCATATTCAGCCATGAACACTGAAGCTTTCTTT
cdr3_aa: CASSYPYSAMNTEAFF

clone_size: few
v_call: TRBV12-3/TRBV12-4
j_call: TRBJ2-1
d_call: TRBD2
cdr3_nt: TGTGCCAGCAGTTTACCCCTAGCGGGGGCCGGGGACAATGAGCAGTTCTTC
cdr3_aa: CASSLPLAGAGDNEQFF

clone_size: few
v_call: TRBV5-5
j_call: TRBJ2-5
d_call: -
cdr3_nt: TGTGCCAGCAGCCCGGACTGGGAAGAGACCCAGTACTTC
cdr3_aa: CASSPDWEETQYF

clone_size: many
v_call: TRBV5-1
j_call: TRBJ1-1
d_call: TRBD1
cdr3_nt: TGCGCCAGCAGCTCCCTGGGACAGGGGGCGTCTGGCACTGAAGCTTTCTTT
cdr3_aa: CASSSLGQGASGTEAFF

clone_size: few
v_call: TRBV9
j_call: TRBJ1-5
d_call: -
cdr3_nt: TGTGCCAGCAGCCCAGGGCCCGCCGCTCAGCCCCAGCATTTT
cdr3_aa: CASSPGPAAQPQHF

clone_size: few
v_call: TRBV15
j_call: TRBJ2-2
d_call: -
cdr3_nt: TGTGCCACCAGCTCCTGGGACAAAAACACCGGGGAGCTGTTTTTT
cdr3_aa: CATSSWDKNTGELFF